Listed here is a single TCR beta chain. Its matching antigen is unknown. The PCR ran on 60 Vbeta and 13 Jbeta primers. Libraries were prepared by immunoSEQ multiplex PCR; TCRdb keeps only in-frame clonotypes and omits some of them. Of 250,000 to 350,000 clones listed, 65% to 85% are singletons. The source of the sample is a study of cytomegalovirus exposure and HLA in healthy donors. Whole-study context: Early released data had tens of millions of unique TCRs, all coming from HLA-typed donors. Study-wide points: HLA restriction was apparent for most CMV-associated TCR beta chains in a later analysis. Cytomegalovirus association was assigned to approximately 180 TCR beta chains. Using a false discovery rate of 0.05, a later analysis showed that 16,951 TCR beta sequences were associated with HLA alleles.

The sequence was collected from a female donor in good health and CMV-seronegative. Sequences were obtained from PBMCs.

This CDR3 reads CAAAGGTNTGELFF. CDR3 nucleotide sequence: TGTGCCGCCGCGGGGGGGACCAACACCGGGGAGCTGTTTTTT. The rearrangement uses TRBV10-3 and TRBJ2-2; 9 nucleotides align to TRBD2. The V gene end was trimmed by 11 bases and the J gene end by 2 bases; junction bases not matched to a gene: 6. The CDR3 runs to 14 residues. Germline-derived CDR1 and CDR2 are ENHRY and SYGVKD.